This TCR beta chain was sequenced in a study of T cell responses to AZD1222 COVID-19 vaccine. General study findings and limits: Reportedly, close to half of spike-specific TCRs are directed against unmutated variant regions. Just a handful of people given AZD1222 tested seropositive at baseline.

Comments on this clone: Antigen: not known.

Pooled in the analysis were second doses at about 4 or about 12 weeks. V was pared by 0 bases and J by 5 bases, with 8 bases between. This CDR3 spans 13 amino acids. Germline values: CDR1 SGHNT, CDR2 YYREEE (reference sequence). Using immunoSEQ multiplex PCR, the repertoire was profiled, and TCRdb retains in-frame clones only, with some absent. The repertoire includes about 120,000 clones, roughly 89% of them detected once, and roughly 15% sits in the top ten. The input for sequencing was peripheral blood, taken 28 days after the second AZD1222 dose. This clonotype was obtained from an adult who received the AZD1222 COVID-19 vaccine. The V call is TRBV5-4, the J call TRBJ2-5; D gene uncertain. The CDR3, as DNA: TGTGCCAGCAGCTTGGGGGCAGCCGAGACCCAGTACTTC. Amino acid sequence: CASSLGAAETQYF.